A selection of T cell receptor beta chains follows, all from one sample in a study of blood T cell repertoires in COVID-19. Sequenced by immunoSEQ multiplex PCR; TCRdb stores in-frame clones only, minus some. The profile shows nearly 200,000 clones, around four fifths of them singletons. What was sequenced was peripheral blood. Receptor source: a woman aged 65 to 85 with active or convalescent COVID-19. The CDR3 runs from the conserved cysteine through the conserved F or W. A D gene is named only where the DNA matches it firmly. Part of the rows lack a size; the others show once, few, many or a class for expanded clones.

D: NA
J: TRBJ2-5
size: NA
V: TRBV9
CDR3: CASSVDPHRYQETQYF
DNA: TGTGCCAGCAGCGTAGACCCTCACCGGTACCAAGAGACCCAGTACTTC

D: NA
J: TRBJ1-6
size: once
V: TRBV7-8
CDR3: CASSLGGFYSPLHF
DNA: TGTGCCAGCAGCCTAGGCGGCTTTTATTCACCCCTCCACTTT

D: NA
J: TRBJ1-1
size: NA
V: TRBV19
CDR3: CASRLRGHLDTEAFF
DNA: TGTGCCAGTAGACTTAGAGGGCACCTGGACACTGAAGCTTTCTTT

D: TRBD1
J: TRBJ1-6
size: once
V: TRBV5-1
CDR3: CASSSTGVNSPLHF
DNA: TGCGCCAGCAGCTCGACAGGGGTAAATTCACCCCTCCACTTT

D: TRBD1
J: TRBJ1-2
size: NA
V: TRBV6-5
CDR3: CASTGQGRLGYTF
DNA: TGTGCCAGCACCGGACAGGGGAGGTTAGGCTACACCTTC

D: NA
J: TRBJ1-3
size: NA
V: TRBV9
CDR3: CASSARGRHSGNTIYF
DNA: TGTGCCAGCAGCGCCCGAGGTCGCCACTCTGGAAACACCATATATTTT

D: NA
J: TRBJ2-5
size: NA
V: TRBV9
CDR3: CASSVAPGEGQETQYF
DNA: TGTGCCAGCAGCGTAGCTCCAGGGGAGGGTCAAGAGACCCAGTACTTC

D: NA
J: TRBJ2-1
size: NA
V: TRBV18
CDR3: CASSLQTGMSSYNEQFF
DNA: TGTGCCAGCTCATTACAAACAGGTATGAGCTCCTACAATGAGCAGTTCTTC

D: NA
J: TRBJ2-1
size: once
V: TRBV6-1
CDR3: CASSDRGFEQFF
DNA: TGTGCCAGCAGTGACCGGGGTTTTGAGCAGTTCTTC

D: TRBD2
J: TRBJ2-5
size: NA
V: TRBV24-1
CDR3: CATSDARSGSRETQYF
DNA: TGTGCCACCAGTGATGCCCGTAGCGGGAGTAGGGAGACCCAGTACTTC